The 23 T cell receptor beta chains listed next were all sequenced from one sample in a study of neoadjuvant anti-PD-1 for oral cavity cancer. This table comes from immunoSEQ multiplex PCR, and its TCRdb copy is limited to in-frame clones, with some not included. Among roughly 9,500 clones listed, approximately 72% were seen once. Time point of the sample: after neoadjuvant nivolumab, at surgical resection. The material was PBMCs, obtained after nivolumab (anti-PD-1) treatment. The origin of the receptors is a person between 35 and 79 years old with oral cavity squamous cell carcinoma.

The chain is built from TRBV25-1 and TRBJ2-2, with D perhaps TRBD2 (6 bases). The CDR3 is made up of 17 amino acids. Germline V CDR1 and CDR2: MGHDK, SYGVNS. The V and J ends lost 4 bases and 4 bases respectively, with 19 bases between them. CDR3 protein: CASSARARGPGTGELFF. The CDR3 DNA follows: TGTGCCAGCAGTGCTAGAGCGCGGGGCCCGGGCACCGGGGAGCTGTTTTTT. The full variable domain, with the rest looked up from reference TRBV25-1 and TRBJ2-2, is EADIYQTPRYLVIGTGKKITLECSQTMGHDKMYWYQQDPGMELHLIHYSYGVNSTEKGDLSSESTVSRIRTEHFPLTLESARPSHTSQYLCASSARARGPGTGELFFGEGSRLTVL.

The chain couples TRBV7-2 to TRBJ2-4, with D perhaps TRBD1 (6 bases). Germline CDR1 and CDR2: SGHTA and FQGNSA. The ends were cut back, 2 bases at V and 7 bases at J, with 9 bases in the middle. The CDR3 sequence is 13 residues long. The DNA for the CDR3 is TGTGCCAGCAGCTTACGGCAGGGGAACATTCAGTACTTC. It yields the protein CASSLRQGNIQYF.

The chain uses TRBV13 and TRBJ2-7; tentative D call: TRBD1 (5 bases). The CDR3 contains 14 residues. Germline CDR1 reads PRHDT; CDR2 reads FYEKMQ (reference sequence). V was trimmed by 5 bases and J by 4 bases, leaving 15 bases between them. In DNA form, the CDR3 reads TGTGCCAGCAGCCGTTCTAGGGGTGGGTACGAGCAGTACTTC. Translated, it gives CASSRSRGGYEQYF.

V and J are TRBV6-5 and TRBJ1-1; D is possibly TRBD1 (5 bases). The ends were cut back, 2 bases at V and 3 bases at J, with 16 bases in the middle. Looked up from germline, CDR1 is MNHEY and CDR2 is SVGAGI. The CDR3 runs to 16 residues. The DNA of the CDR3 is TGTGCCAGCAGTTACGGCGGCGGGGGTCGGGACACTGAAGCTTTCTTT. Its translation: CASSYGGGGRDTEAFF.

The chain combines TRBV5-1 with TRBJ1-2; 9 nucleotides align to TRBD1. CDR3 length: 16 amino acids. CDR1 is SGHRS and CDR2 is YFSETQ in the germline V gene. J gave up 4 bases and V 5 bases, and 12 bases lay outside the gene matches. In DNA, the CDR3 is TGCGCCAGCAGGGAAATTCGACAGGGGGACTCCTATGGCTACACCTTC. Translated: CASREIRQGDSYGYTF.

This clone showed up just a few times. The chain employs TRBV19 and TRBJ1-5; 7 positions agree with TRBD1. V shed 7 bases and J 1 base; nucleotides not matched to a gene: 16. The CDR3 contains 18 residues. Germline V lookup: CDR1 LNHDA, CDR2 SQIVND (reference sequence). The chain's CDR3 is CASTSGTVGFGSNQPQHF. The CDR3 bases are TGTGCCAGTACCTCCGGGACAGTGGGCTTCGGGAGCAATCAGCCCCAGCATTTT.

The chain links TRBV13 to TRBJ1-6; TRBD1 aligns across 9 bases. V was clipped by 5 bases and J by 0 bases; unmatched bases: 11. Germline V CDR1 and CDR2: PRHDT, FYEKMQ (reference sequence). The CDR3 loop spans 19 amino acids. DNA for the CDR3: TGTGCCAGCAGCCTACTCCGGGACAGGGTGCGCTCCTATAATTCACCCCTCCACTTT. It yields the protein CASSLLRDRVRSYNSPLHF.

This sequence joins TRBV30 and TRBJ1-5, with TRBD1 matching 9 bases. J gave up 5 bases and V 4 bases, and 6 bases lay outside the gene matches. Looked up from germline, CDR1 is GTSNPN and CDR2 is SVGIG (reference sequence). The CDR3 runs to 14 residues. In nucleotides, the CDR3 is TGTGCCTGGACGTCCGGGACAGGGCATCAGCCCCAGCATTTT. Translated: CAWTSGTGHQPQHF.

The chain recombines TRBV6-1 with TRBJ2-7; D is perhaps TRBD2 (5 bases). The CDR3 contains 15 residues. Germline CDR1 and CDR2: MNHNS and SASEGT. V lost 2 bases, J lost 0 bases, and 11 bases lay in between. CDR3 residues: CASSELKAGSYEQYF. The DNA of the CDR3 is TGTGCCAGCAGTGAACTAAAGGCGGGCTCCTACGAGCAGTACTTC.

The chain combines TRBV27 with TRBJ1-1; no clear D. Germline V gives CDR1 MNHEY, CDR2 SMNVEV (reference sequence). The V end lost 2 bases, the J end lost 6 bases, and 4 bases lay between the germline ends. The CDR3 has 11 residues. The CDR3: CASSLGPEAFF. The CDR3 nucleotides are TGTGCCAGCAGTTTAGGACCTGAAGCTTTCTTT.

This chain uses TRBV2 with TRBJ2-2, with D unresolved. This CDR3 is 11 amino acids long. Trimming left V 7 bases short and J 8 bases short, with 8 bases between. Germline loops: CDR1 SNHLY, CDR2 FYNNEI. The DNA for the CDR3 is TGTGCCAGCATGGGCAGGGGGGAGCTGTTTTTT. It translates to CASMGRGELFF.

The chain carries TRBV29-1 and TRBJ1-1; TRBD1 might be the D (5 bases). V lost 3 bases to trimming and J lost 5 bases, with 13 bases between them. Germline CDR1 SQVTM, CDR2 ANQGSEA. The CDR3 runs 13 residues. The CDR3 DNA follows: TGCAGCGTTGAGGGCGGGTCAGGGACTGAAGCTTTCTTT. It yields the protein CSVEGGSGTEAFF.

The chain links TRBV5-1 to TRBJ2-2, with TRBD1 identical over 8 bases. CDR3 length equals 14 residues. Looked up from germline, CDR1 is SGHRS and CDR2 is YFSETQ. V dropped 4 bases and J dropped 7; count of bases not matched to a gene: 6. The CDR3 DNA follows: TGCGCCAGCAGCGGCAGGGGGCTAGACGGGGAGCTGTTTTTT. The encoded protein is CASSGRGLDGELFF. Filled out from reference TRBV5-1 and TRBJ2-2, the complete variable domain reads KAGVTQTPRYLIKTRGQQVTLSCSPISGHRSVSWYQQTPGQGLQFLFEYFSETQRNKGNFPGRFSGRQFSNSRSEMNVSTLELGDSALYLCASSGRGLDGELFFGEGSRLTVL.

The chain uses TRBV5-4 and TRBJ1-2; TRBD1 matches at 9 bases. V lost 0 bases and J lost 6; bases outside the gene matches: 6. The CDR3 runs to 15 residues. CDR1 and CDR2 from the germline V gene are SGHNT and YYREEE (reference sequence). DNA of the CDR3: TGTGCCAGCAGCTTGGGGGGACAGGGAAGGGATGGCTACACCTTC. It codes for CASSLGGQGRDGYTF.

This chain joins TRBV6-1 and TRBJ2-1; the D is unclear. Germline-derived CDR1 and CDR2 are MNHNS and SASEGT. The CDR3 covers 12 residues. Trimming shortened V by 3 bases and J by 6 bases, and 6 bases separated the two germline ends. The DNA for the CDR3 is TGTGCCAGCAGTGATCAAGGCAATGAGCAGTTCTTC. Translated: CASSDQGNEQFF.

The chain is built from TRBV5-1 and TRBJ1-5; tentatively, D is TRBD1 (5 bases). The V gene lost 0 bases and the J gene lost 1 base, with 8 bases spanning the gap. This CDR3 has 15 amino acids. In germline, CDR1 is SGHRS, CDR2 YFSETQ. The CDR3 loop reads CASSLGDVSNQPQHF. The CDR3 DNA reads as TGCGCCAGCAGCTTGGGGGACGTCAGCAATCAGCCCCAGCATTTT.

The count of this clone is one. V gene TRBV5-1 combines with J gene TRBJ2-5; 16 positions match TRBD2. V gave up 4 bases and J gave up 4 bases; unmatched junction bases: 7. CDR3 length equals 17 residues. CDR1 SGHRS and CDR2 YFSETQ come from the germline V gene. This CDR3 is CASSAGLAGGLGETQYF. In DNA form, the CDR3 reads TGCGCCAGCAGCGCGGGACTAGCGGGAGGGCTAGGAGAGACCCAGTACTTC.

The V gene is TRBV7-6, the J gene TRBJ2-1; tentatively, D is TRBD2 (5 bases). The CDR3 spans 16 residues. With 2 bases removed from V and 0 bases from J, the gap between germline ends came to 11 bases. Germline V gene data show CDR1 as SGHVS and CDR2 as FNYEAQ. This CDR3 reads CASSLRTAGSYNEQFF. DNA of the CDR3: TGTGCCAGCAGCTTAAGGACTGCGGGCTCCTACAATGAGCAGTTCTTC.

V is TRBV7-9 and J is TRBJ2-4; D possibly matches TRBD1 or TRBD2 (5 bases each). The length of the CDR3 is 14 residues. V lost 4 bases to trimming and J lost 8 bases, with 15 bases between them. In germline, CDR1 is SEHNR, CDR2 FQNEAQ (reference sequence). CDR3 bases: TGTGCCAGCAGCTGGGACGCTCAGAGGGACATTCAGTACTTC. Translating it yields CASSWDAQRDIQYF.

This clone has just one count. This chain links TRBV7-2 with TRBJ1-4; D is ambiguous. This CDR3 is built from 13 residues. Germline-derived CDR1 and CDR2 are SGHTA and FQGNSA. Trimming removed 4 bases from V and 3 bases from J, with 6 bases in between. CDR3 DNA sequence: TGTGCCAGCAGCTACGGCGCTAATGAAAAACTGTTTTTT. This codes for CASSYGANEKLFF.

The gene calls are TRBV7-6 and TRBJ2-2, with TRBD2 identical over 7 bases. Germline assignment: CDR1 SGHVS and CDR2 FNYEAQ. With V trimmed by 4 bases and J by 3 bases, 11 bases remained unmatched. CDR3 length: 17 amino acids. The CDR3 DNA follows: TGTGCCAGCAGCTCCTGGGGAGGGAGGGCGGACACCGGGGAGCTGTTTTTT. Translating it yields CASSSWGGRADTGELFF.

This clone was seen more than once but under ten times. This chain joins TRBV7-9 and TRBJ1-2, with D possibly being TRBD1 (5 bases). This CDR3 comprises 13 residues. The V and J ends lost 6 bases and 7 bases respectively, with 15 bases between them. The germline V gene has CDR1 SEHNR and CDR2 FQNEAQ (reference sequence). Here the CDR3 reads CASSPERGSGYTF. In DNA, the CDR3 is TGTGCCAGCAGTCCCGAGAGGGGTTCTGGCTACACCTTC.

This clone appeared once. The DNA for the CDR3 is TGTGCCAGCAGTCCATGGGGGGGAGAGAACACTGAAGCTTTCTTT. This sequence encodes CASSPWGGENTEAFF. This chain joins TRBV6-5 and TRBJ1-1; possibly TRBD1 for D (5 bases). V was cut by 5 bases and J by 1 base, with 14 bases left in between. From germline, CDR1 is MNHEY and CDR2 SVGAGI. The CDR3 extends over 15 amino acids.